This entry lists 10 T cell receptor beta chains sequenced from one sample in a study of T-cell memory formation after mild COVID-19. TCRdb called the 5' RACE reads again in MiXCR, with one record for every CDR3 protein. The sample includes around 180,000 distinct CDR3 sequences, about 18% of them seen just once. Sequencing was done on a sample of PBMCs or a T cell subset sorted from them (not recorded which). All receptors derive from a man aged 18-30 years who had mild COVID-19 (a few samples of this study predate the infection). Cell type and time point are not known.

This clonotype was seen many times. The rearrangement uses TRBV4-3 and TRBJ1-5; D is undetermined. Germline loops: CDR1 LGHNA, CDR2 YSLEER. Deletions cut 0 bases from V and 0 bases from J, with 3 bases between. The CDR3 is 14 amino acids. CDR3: CASSQDLSNQPQHF. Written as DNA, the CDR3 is TGCGCCAGCAGCCAAGATCTTAGCAATCAGCCCCAGCATTTT.

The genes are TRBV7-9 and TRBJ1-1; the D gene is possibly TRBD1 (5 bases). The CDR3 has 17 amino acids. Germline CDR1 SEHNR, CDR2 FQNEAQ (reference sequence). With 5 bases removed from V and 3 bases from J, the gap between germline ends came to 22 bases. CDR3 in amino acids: CASSPRVGATRHTEAFF. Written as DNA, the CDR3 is TGTGCCAGCAGCCCCAGGGTCGGGGCCACCCGGCACACTGAAGCTTTCTTT.

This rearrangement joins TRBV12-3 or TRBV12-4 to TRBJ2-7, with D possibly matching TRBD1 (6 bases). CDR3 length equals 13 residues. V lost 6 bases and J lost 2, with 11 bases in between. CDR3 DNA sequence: TGTGCCAGCAGCCGGACAGAAACCTACGAGCAGTACTTC. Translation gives CASSRTETYEQYF.

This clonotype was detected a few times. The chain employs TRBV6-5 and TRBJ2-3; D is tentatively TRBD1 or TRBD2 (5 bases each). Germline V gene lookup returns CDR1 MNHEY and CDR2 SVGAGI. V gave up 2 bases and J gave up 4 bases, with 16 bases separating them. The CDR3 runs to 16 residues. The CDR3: CASSYGAGRGADTQYF. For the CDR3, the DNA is TGTGCCAGCAGTTACGGTGCAGGGAGAGGGGCAGATACGCAGTATTTT.

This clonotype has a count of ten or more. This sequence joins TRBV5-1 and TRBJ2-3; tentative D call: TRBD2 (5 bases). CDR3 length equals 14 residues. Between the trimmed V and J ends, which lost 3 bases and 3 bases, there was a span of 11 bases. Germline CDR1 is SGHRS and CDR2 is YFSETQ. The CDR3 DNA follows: TGCGCCAGCAGCTCTACACTAGATACAGATACGCAGTATTTT. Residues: CASSSTLDTDTQYF. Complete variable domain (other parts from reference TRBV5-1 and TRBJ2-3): KAGVTQTPRYLIKTRGQQVTLSCSPISGHRSVSWYQQTPGQGLQFLFEYFSETQRNKGNFPGRFSGRQFSNSRSEMNVSTLELGDSALYLCASSSTLDTDTQYFGPGTRLTVL.

The CDR3 sequence is CASFEYDTQYF. In DNA, the CDR3 is TGTGCCAGCTTCGAATACGATACGCAGTATTTT. The rearrangement joins TRBV6-2 or TRBV6-3 to TRBJ2-3; D is undetermined. The CDR3 is 11 amino acids. V was cut by 8 bases and J by 6 bases, with 9 bases left in between. CDR1 is MNHEY and CDR2 is SVGEGT in the germline V gene.

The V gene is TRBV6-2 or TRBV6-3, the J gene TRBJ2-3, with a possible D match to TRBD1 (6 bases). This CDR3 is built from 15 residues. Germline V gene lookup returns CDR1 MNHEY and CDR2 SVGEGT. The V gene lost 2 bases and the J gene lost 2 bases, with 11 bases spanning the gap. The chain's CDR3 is CASSYRTVSTDTQYF. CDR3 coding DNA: TGTGCCAGCAGTTACCGGACAGTCTCCACAGATACGCAGTATTTT.

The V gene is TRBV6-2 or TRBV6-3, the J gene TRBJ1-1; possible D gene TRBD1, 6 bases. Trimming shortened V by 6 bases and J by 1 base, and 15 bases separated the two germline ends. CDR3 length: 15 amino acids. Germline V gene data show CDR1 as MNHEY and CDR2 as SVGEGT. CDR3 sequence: CASRSLTTGNTEAFF. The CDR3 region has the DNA TGTGCCAGCAGATCATTGACGACAGGGAACACTGAAGCTTTCTTT.

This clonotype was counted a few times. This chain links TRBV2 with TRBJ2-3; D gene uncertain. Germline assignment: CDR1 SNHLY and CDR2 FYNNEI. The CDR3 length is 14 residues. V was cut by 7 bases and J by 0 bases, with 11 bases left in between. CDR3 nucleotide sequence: TGTGCCAGCATTAAATTAAGAAGCACAGATACGCAGTATTTT. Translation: CASIKLRSTDTQYF. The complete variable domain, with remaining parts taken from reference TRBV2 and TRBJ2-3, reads EPEVTQTPSHQVTQMGQEVILRCVPISNHLYFYWYRQILGQKVEFLVSFYNNEISEKSEIFDDQFSVERPDGSNFTLKIRSTKLEDSAMYFCASIKLRSTDTQYFGPGTRLTVL.

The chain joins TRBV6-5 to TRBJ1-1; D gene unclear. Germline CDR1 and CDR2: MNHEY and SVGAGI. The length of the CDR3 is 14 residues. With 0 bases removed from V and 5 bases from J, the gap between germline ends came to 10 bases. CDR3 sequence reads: CASSYSKGATEAFF. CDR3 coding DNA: TGTGCCAGCAGTTACTCGAAAGGAGCGACTGAAGCTTTCTTT.